This is a list of T cell receptor beta chains from one sample in a study of blood T cell repertoires in COVID-19. The method was immunoSEQ multiplex PCR; TCRdb's version includes in-frame clones alone and lacks a portion of them. The table records approximately 210,000 clones, approximately 82% of them present only once. The sequenced sample was peripheral blood. The receptors derive from a man in his forties or fifties with active or convalescent COVID-19. Both conserved end residues are part of each CDR3. D genes are given only for firm matches. Some rows mark clone size as missing; the rest say once, few, many or name a class of expanded clone.

D gene	J gene	CDR3 length	clone size	V gene	CDR3 protein	CDR3 DNA
-	TRBJ1-6	16	-	TRBV11-2	CASSLDWEGSNSPLHF	TGTGCCAGCAGCTTAGATTGGGAGGGTAGCAATTCACCCCTCCACTTT
-	TRBJ1-1	12	-	TRBV6-6	CASSYSKGNAFF	TGTGCCAGCAGTTACTCGAAGGGGAACGCTTTCTTT
-	TRBJ2-3	11	-	TRBV20-1	CSARSADTQYF	TGCAGTGCAAGGAGCGCGGATACGCAGTATTTT
-	TRBJ1-1	14	once	TRBV30	CAWSVPRTALGAFF	TGTGCCTGGAGTGTTCCCCGAACAGCCTTAGGAGCTTTCTTT
-	TRBJ1-2	15	-	TRBV3-1/TRBV3-2	CASSQVDGENYGYTF	TGTGCCAGCAGCCAAGTGGATGGGGAGAACTATGGCTACACCTTC
-	TRBJ2-6	19	-	TRBV27	CASSLSWRLGTTGANVLTF	TGTGCCAGCAGTTTATCTTGGAGACTAGGGACCACTGGGGCCAACGTCCTGACTTTC
TRBD2	TRBJ2-1	18	-	TRBV11-2	CASSLYPQREGRGNEQFF	TGTGCCAGCAGCTTATATCCACAGCGGGAGGGCCGGGGTAATGAGCAGTTCTTC
TRBD1	TRBJ2-7	16	-	TRBV9	CASRAPSGTGAYEQYF	TGTGCCAGCAGAGCCCCGAGTGGGACAGGGGCCTACGAGCAGTACTTC
-	TRBJ2-2	13	few	TRBV6-6	CARRGPNTGELFF	TGTGCCCGGCGGGGGCCTAACACCGGGGAGCTGTTTTTT
TRBD1	TRBJ1-2	13	-	TRBV19	CASRLTGDHGYTF	TGTGCCAGTAGACTTACAGGGGATCATGGCTACACCTTC
-	TRBJ1-1	15	-	TRBV19	CASSDAGRGGTEAFF	TGTGCCAGTAGTGATGCCGGCAGGGGAGGGACTGAAGCTTTCTTT
-	TRBJ1-4	12	-	TRBV3-1/TRBV3-2	CASSQGAGLTRF	TGTGCCAGCAGCCAAGGGGCAGGTCTGACCCGTTTT
-	TRBJ1-2	15	few	TRBV6-6	CASSYSRLANYGYTF	TGTGCCAGCAGTTACTCGAGGCTAGCTAACTATGGCTACACCTTC
TRBD1	TRBJ2-7	15	few	TRBV7-2	CASSLAGDRGYEQYF	TGTGCCAGCAGCTTAGCGGGGGACAGGGGCTACGAGCAGTACTTC
TRBD1	TRBJ1-6	14	-	TRBV6-6	CASSPPGQNSPLHF	TGTGCCAGCAGCCCACCGGGACAGAATTCACCCCTCCACTTT
TRBD2	TRBJ2-1	14	-	TRBV6-2/TRBV6-3	CASSNKAGGAEQFF	TGTGCCAGCAGTAACAAAGCGGGGGGAGCTGAGCAGTTCTTC
-	TRBJ2-1	13	-	TRBV7-9	CASSRQTVNEQFF	TGTGCCAGCAGCCGCCAGACAGTGAATGAGCAGTTCTTC
-	TRBJ1-3	14	once	TRBV5-1	CASSLYGGQDTIYF	TGCGCCAGCAGCTTGTACGGGGGTCAAGACACCATATATTTT
-	TRBJ1-6	13	-	TRBV12-3/TRBV12-4	CASSPGYGSPLHF	TGTGCCAGCAGCCCCGGGTACGGTTCACCCCTCCACTTT
TRBD1	TRBJ1-2	16	few	TRBV19	CASSPAIDRANYGYTF	TGTGCCAGTAGCCCGGCGATCGACAGGGCTAACTATGGCTACACCTTC
-	TRBJ1-2	13	-	TRBV12-3/TRBV12-4	CASSGPYNYGYTF	TGTGCCAGTTCAGGTCCCTATAACTATGGCTACACCTTC
TRBD1	TRBJ2-1	15	-	TRBV28	CASSLPRGRYNEQFF	TGTGCCAGCAGTTTACCCAGGGGGCGGTACAATGAGCAGTTCTTC
TRBD1	TRBJ1-4	17	-	TRBV2	CASSGDRSLSTNEKLFF	TGTGCCAGCAGTGGGGACAGATCCCTTTCAACTAATGAAAAACTGTTTTTT
-	TRBJ2-5	14	-	TRBV15	CATSRGGGAETQYF	TGTGCCACCAGCAGAGGAGGAGGGGCAGAGACCCAGTACTTC
-	TRBJ2-7	13	few	TRBV7-2	CASSLNRDYEQYF	TGTGCCAGCAGCTTAAACAGGGACTACGAGCAGTACTTC
-	TRBJ1-2	12	-	TRBV29-1	CSVVSGSHGYTF	TGCAGCGTTGTATCGGGGTCCCATGGCTACACCTTC
-	TRBJ2-2	16	-	TRBV6-5	CASSWGNRVFAGELFF	TGTGCCAGCAGTTGGGGGAACAGGGTCTTTGCCGGGGAGCTGTTTTTT
-	TRBJ1-2	14	once	TRBV28	CASRGLGPNSGYTF	TGTGCCAGCAGGGGACTGGGCCCCAACTCTGGCTACACCTTC
TRBD2	TRBJ2-2	16	-	TRBV2	CASSEEGLGGTGELFF	TGTGCCAGCAGTGAAGAAGGACTAGGCGGCACCGGGGAGCTGTTTTTT
TRBD2	TRBJ2-5	17	-	TRBV5-1	CASSLGSGLASQETQYF	TGCGCCAGCAGCTTGGGGTCCGGACTAGCCTCTCAAGAGACCCAGTACTTC
-	TRBJ2-3	14	-	TRBV7-2	CASIPSTARDTQYF	TGTGCCAGCATCCCTTCTACCGCAAGAGATACGCAGTATTTT
TRBD2	TRBJ2-1	15	-	TRBV11-2	CASSRGVAGASEQFF	TGTGCCAGCAGTCGGGGGGTAGCGGGAGCGAGTGAGCAGTTCTTC